A single sample gave rise to the 29 T cell receptor beta chains below, sequenced in a study of Ad26.COV2.S vaccination and SARS-CoV-2 variants. Treatment described: approximately 18 received Ad26.COV2.S at low or high dose, single or two shots; 5 received placebo; per-sample allocation not given. Following the first vaccine or placebo injection, samples were taken on day 63. Assay: immunoSEQ multiplex PCR; the TCRdb copy retains only in-frame clones and omits some. The sample shows approximately 240,000 clones, roughly 90% of them seen only once. The sequencing used peripheral blood, collected in a trial of Ad26.COV2.S vaccine versus placebo. These receptors were collected from a person aged 18-65 years who received the Ad26.COV2.S COVID-19 vaccine or a placebo.

V gene TRBV19 combines with J gene TRBJ2-4, with TRBD1 matching 9 bases. V gave up 7 bases and J gave up 0 bases; unmatched junction bases: 16. This CDR3 region has 19 residues. Germline loops: CDR1 LNHDA, CDR2 SQIVND (reference sequence). The CDR3 coding sequence is TGTGCCAGTACCCCCAGGACAGGGGAAATCCCCTTAGCCAAAAACATTCAGTACTTC. Protein product: CASTPRTGEIPLAKNIQYF.

CDR3 region: CASSLGASGGHTGELFF. In nucleotides, the CDR3 is TGTGCCAGCAGCTTAGGGGCTAGCGGGGGACACACCGGGGAGCTGTTTTTT. V is TRBV7-2 and J is TRBJ2-2; TRBD2 matches 10 bases. There are 17 residues in the CDR3. V gave up 1 base and J gave up 3 bases; unmatched junction bases: 5. In germline, CDR1 is SGHTA, CDR2 FQGNSA.

The J gene is TRBJ1-1, the V gene TRBV9; D is uncertain. This CDR3 region has 13 residues. V was trimmed by 4 bases and J by 5 bases, leaving 12 bases between them. From germline, CDR1 is SGDLS and CDR2 YYNGEE. CDR3 region: CASSLSLVTEAFF. For the CDR3, the DNA is TGTGCCAGCAGCCTCTCCCTGGTTACTGAAGCTTTCTTT.

The chain recombines TRBV24-1 with TRBJ1-1, with a tentative D call TRBD1 (6 bases). Germline values: CDR1 KGHDR, CDR2 SFDVKD. This CDR3 region has 15 residues. V lost 7 bases to trimming and J lost 1 base, with 15 bases between them. CDR3 bases: TGTGCCACCAGCACGTCAGGGGCCGGGAACACTGAAGCTTTCTTT. This sequence encodes CATSTSGAGNTEAFF.

V is TRBV7-2 and J is TRBJ2-3, with a possible D match to TRBD2 (6 bases). Germline V lookup: CDR1 SGHTA, CDR2 FQGNSA. The CDR3 is 19 residues long. V gave up 2 bases and J gave up 1 base, with 22 bases separating them. The CDR3 region has the DNA TGTGCCAGCAGCTTAATGGCCTCTACGGGACTTGTAGGCACAGATACGCAGTATTTT. Residues: CASSLMASTGLVGTDTQYF.

This sequence joins TRBV9 and TRBJ1-3; no definite D call. With 0 bases removed from V and 0 bases from J, the gap between germline ends came to 4 bases. Germline V lookup: CDR1 SGDLS, CDR2 YYNGEE. The CDR3 extends over 14 amino acids. The CDR3 sequence is CASSVGDSGNTIYF. CDR3 nucleotides: TGTGCCAGCAGCGTAGGGGACTCTGGAAACACCATATATTTT.

This sequence joins TRBV6-2 or TRBV6-3 and TRBJ2-5, with D unresolved. The germline V and J ends were trimmed by 3 bases and 3 bases, with 8 bases remaining between them. This CDR3 contains 13 residues. From germline, CDR1 is MNHEY and CDR2 SVGEGT. CDR3 in DNA: TGTGCCAGCAGTTATAGAGGTGAAGAGACCCAGTACTTC. Translating it yields CASSYRGEETQYF.

The chain employs TRBV11-3 and TRBJ2-5; D perhaps matches TRBD1 (7 bases). Trimming shortened V by 1 base and J by 3 bases, and 12 bases separated the two germline ends. The CDR3 length is 15 residues. Germline CDR1 is SGHNT and CDR2 is YENEEA. CDR3 in DNA: TGTGCCAGCAGCTTAGGAGGCAGGGGGGAAGAGACCCAGTACTTC. Translated: CASSLGGRGEETQYF.

This clone was recorded only once. An end of the junction does not agree with germline; a read error may underlie this. The chain uses TRBV9 and TRBJ2-1; tentatively, D is TRBD2 (6 bases). CDR1 and CDR2 from the germline V gene are SGDLS and YYNGEE. CDR3 size: 11 residues. The CDR3 bases are TGTGCCAGCGGCGTGGGGGGTGAGCAGTTCTTC. Residues: CASGVGGEQFF.

This clone showed up just once. The genes are TRBV27 and TRBJ2-2; D is ambiguous. The CDR3 extends over 10 amino acids. V lost 5 bases to trimming and J lost 7 bases, with 2 bases between them. Germline CDR1 MNHEY, CDR2 SMNVEV (reference sequence). CDR3 sequence reads: CASSLGELFF. The CDR3, as DNA: TGTGCCAGCAGTCTCGGGGAGCTGTTTTTT.

The chain couples TRBV28 to TRBJ1-1, with D unclear. The germline V gene encodes CDR1 MDHEN and CDR2 SYDVKM. Trimming left V 5 bases short and J 5 bases short, with 15 bases between. The CDR3 is 14 residues long. CDR3 in DNA: TGTGCCAGCAGTGTGGACCCTGATTCGACTGAAGCTTTCTTT. This translates into CASSVDPDSTEAFF.

The CDR3 nucleotides read TGTGCCAGCAGCTTGATGGGGGACGGCTACACCTTC. This sequence encodes CASSLMGDGYTF. The J gene is TRBJ1-2, the V gene TRBV7-8, with D possibly being TRBD1 (5 bases). This CDR3 region has 12 residues. Looked up from germline, CDR1 is SGHVS and CDR2 is FQNEAQ. V was pared by 3 bases and J by 8 bases, with 10 bases between. Using reference TRBV7-8 and TRBJ1-2 for the parts outside the CDR3, the full variable domain is GAGVSQSPRYKVAKRGQDVALRCDPISGHVSLFWYQQALGQGPEFLTYFQNEAQLDKSGLPSDRFFAERPEGSVSTLKIQRTQQEDSAVYLCASSLMGDGYTFGSGTRLTVV.

This chain connects TRBV5-1 to TRBJ1-1; 7 bases match TRBD1. Germline-derived CDR1 and CDR2 are SGHRS and YFSETQ. There are 14 residues in the CDR3. The J segment lost 3 bases and the V segment lost 5 bases, leaving 7 bases of the junction unmatched. The DNA of the CDR3 is TGCGCCAGCAGTCTGGACAGGTGGGACACTGAAGCTTTCTTT. Its translation: CASSLDRWDTEAFF. The complete variable domain, with remaining parts taken from reference TRBV5-1 and TRBJ1-1, reads KAGVTQTPRYLIKTRGQQVTLSCSPISGHRSVSWYQQTPGQGLQFLFEYFSETQRNKGNFPGRFSGRQFSNSRSEMNVSTLELGDSALYLCASSLDRWDTEAFFGQGTRLTVV.

The chain is built from TRBV5-4 and TRBJ2-3, with 7 bases matching TRBD1. The CDR3 totals 16 residues. V lost 4 bases to trimming and J lost 3 bases; unmatched junction nucleotides: 11. Germline CDR1 SGHNT, CDR2 YYREEE (reference sequence). This chain's CDR3 is CASSQNRGIRTDTQYF. CDR3 in DNA: TGTGCCAGCAGCCAGAACAGGGGAATTAGAACAGATACGCAGTATTTT.

CDR3: CASSSQGVDTGELFF. The CDR3 nucleotides read TGTGCCAGCAGCTCCCAGGGGGTGGACACCGGGGAGCTGTTTTTT. The chain combines TRBV9 with TRBJ2-2, with TRBD1 identical over 7 bases. The ends lost 4 bases at V and 3 bases at J; junction bases unmatched: 6. This CDR3 contains 15 residues. Germline values: CDR1 SGDLS, CDR2 YYNGEE.

The CDR3 spells CASSVHGGPTDTQYF. CDR3 coding DNA: TGTGCCAGCAGTGTCCACGGGGGCCCGACAGATACGCAGTATTTT. The rearrangement uses TRBV27 and TRBJ2-3; D is perhaps TRBD1 or TRBD2 (6 bases each). V was pared by 5 bases and J by 3 bases, with 15 bases between. The CDR3 runs to 15 residues. Looked up from germline, CDR1 is MNHEY and CDR2 is SMNVEV (reference sequence).

CDR3 coding DNA: TGTGCCAGCAGCCCCTCGGCAGGGAGGAACTACGAGCAGTACTTC. Protein sequence: CASSPSAGRNYEQYF. V usage is TRBV11-2 and J usage is TRBJ2-7; weak D call: TRBD2 (6 bases). The CDR3 has 15 residues. The germline CDR1 and CDR2 sequences are SGHAT and FQNNGV. Trimming shortened V by 5 bases and J by 3 bases, and 17 bases separated the two germline ends.

The genes are TRBV29-1 and TRBJ2-7; possibly TRBD2 for D (6 bases). Germline CDR1 and CDR2: SQVTM and ANQGSEA. The CDR3 is 12 residues long. V shed 2 bases and J shed 7 bases, with 12 bases lying between them. The CDR3 spells CSVEIGAGEQYF. CDR3 nucleotides: TGCAGCGTTGAAATAGGGGCGGGAGAGCAGTACTTC.

The J gene is TRBJ1-2, the V gene TRBV5-4, with 9 positions matching TRBD1. CDR3 length: 15 residues. With 0 bases clipped from V and 6 bases from J, the junction kept 6 bases outside the gene matches. CDR1 and CDR2 from the germline V gene are SGHNT and YYREEE (reference sequence). CDR3 amino acids: CASSLVGTGRNGYTF. The CDR3, as DNA: TGTGCCAGCAGCTTGGTCGGGACAGGGAGGAATGGCTACACCTTC.

This clone was seen only once. The chain recombines TRBV7-2 with TRBJ2-3; 15 bases agree with TRBD2. The CDR3 consists of 16 residues. Germline CDR1 reads SGHTA; CDR2 reads FQGNSA. The J segment lost 4 bases and the V segment lost 5 bases, leaving 4 bases of the junction unmatched. Here the CDR3 reads CASSLGLAGGSDTQYF. CDR3 in DNA: TGTGCCAGCAGCCTCGGACTAGCGGGAGGGTCAGATACGCAGTATTTT.

J is TRBJ2-5 and V is TRBV7-2; 8 nucleotides line up with TRBD1. J was trimmed by 5 bases and V by 4 bases; bases with no gene match: 3. The CDR3 loop spans 13 amino acids. The germline CDR1 and CDR2 sequences are SGHTA and FQGNSA. The CDR3 nucleotides are TGTGCCAGCAGCTCGGACAGGGAGGAGACCCAGTACTTC. It codes for CASSSDREETQYF.

The chain uses TRBV7-8 and TRBJ2-2; no definite D call. The CDR3 has 12 residues. V shed 1 base and J shed 5 bases, with 2 bases lying between them. CDR1 and CDR2 (germline): SGHVS, FQNEAQ. CDR3 residues: CASSLVTGELFF. For the CDR3, the DNA is TGTGCCAGCAGCTTAGTGACCGGGGAGCTGTTTTTT. The variable domain in full, with the rest retrieved from reference TRBV7-8 and TRBJ2-2, is GAGVSQSPRYKVAKRGQDVALRCDPISGHVSLFWYQQALGQGPEFLTYFQNEAQLDKSGLPSDRFFAERPEGSVSTLKIQRTQQEDSAVYLCASSLVTGELFFGEGSRLTVL.

This clone was seen only once. The rearrangement joins TRBV7-9 to TRBJ2-5; D is possibly TRBD1 (6 bases). In germline, CDR1 is SEHNR, CDR2 FQNEAQ (reference sequence). V lost 2 bases to trimming and J lost 5 bases, with 15 bases between them. The CDR3 spans 15 residues. The CDR3 bases are TGTGCCAGCAGCTTACTCAGGGGAATGATTGAGACCCAGTACTTC. As protein: CASSLLRGMIETQYF.

The J gene is TRBJ2-1, the V gene TRBV6-6, with D possibly TRBD2 on 5 matching bases. The CDR3 runs 13 residues. Germline CDR1 reads MNHNY; CDR2 reads SVGAGI (reference sequence). V lost 5 bases, J lost 4 bases, and 9 bases lay in between. The CDR3 DNA reads as TGTGCCAGCAGTCTACTAGGTTACAATGAGCAGTTCTTC. This sequence encodes CASSLLGYNEQFF.

This clone turned up a few times. The chain links TRBV6-1 to TRBJ2-7, with D hard to call. From germline, CDR1 is MNHNS and CDR2 SASEGT. The CDR3 loop spans 11 amino acids. Trimming removed 8 bases at V and 5 bases at J, with 10 bases between. The CDR3 DNA reads TGTGCCAGCGCCCGGGCGGACGAGCAGTACTTC. Protein: CASARADEQYF.

The J gene is TRBJ1-2, the V gene TRBV6-5, with 7 bases fitting TRBD1. V lost 7 bases to trimming and J lost 5 bases; unmatched junction nucleotides: 7. This CDR3 spans 13 amino acids. CDR1 and CDR2 from the germline V gene are MNHEY and SVGAGI. The CDR3 protein is CASTATGWYGYTF. CDR3 DNA sequence: TGTGCCAGCACTGCGACAGGGTGGTATGGCTACACCTTC.

This clone was seen a handful of times. The J gene is TRBJ1-1, the V gene TRBV10-1, with TRBD1 as a possible D gene (6 bases). The CDR3 runs 13 residues. Per germline, CDR1 WNHNN and CDR2 SYGVQD (reference sequence). V lost 4 bases and J 1 base, leaving 7 bases between the germline ends. As DNA, the CDR3 is TGCGCCAGCAGTGGACAGGCGAACACTGAAGCTTTCTTT. Protein: CASSGQANTEAFF.

The chain joins TRBV24-1 to TRBJ1-5, with D possibly matching TRBD1 (5 bases). This CDR3 has 12 residues. V shed 3 bases and J shed 9 bases, with 8 bases lying between them. Germline V CDR1 and CDR2: KGHDR, SFDVKD. CDR3 DNA sequence: TGTGCCACCAGTGATCCCACAGGGCCCCAGCATTTT. Its protein is CATSDPTGPQHF.

The chain employs TRBV4-2 and TRBJ2-1; 7 bases line up with TRBD2. The length of the CDR3 is 14 residues. CDR1 is LGHNA and CDR2 is YNFKEQ in the germline V gene. V shed 4 bases and J 7 bases; nucleotides not matched to a gene: 7. The CDR3: CASSRGLEGNEQFF. The CDR3, as DNA: TGTGCCAGCAGCCGTGGACTAGAAGGGAATGAGCAGTTCTTC.